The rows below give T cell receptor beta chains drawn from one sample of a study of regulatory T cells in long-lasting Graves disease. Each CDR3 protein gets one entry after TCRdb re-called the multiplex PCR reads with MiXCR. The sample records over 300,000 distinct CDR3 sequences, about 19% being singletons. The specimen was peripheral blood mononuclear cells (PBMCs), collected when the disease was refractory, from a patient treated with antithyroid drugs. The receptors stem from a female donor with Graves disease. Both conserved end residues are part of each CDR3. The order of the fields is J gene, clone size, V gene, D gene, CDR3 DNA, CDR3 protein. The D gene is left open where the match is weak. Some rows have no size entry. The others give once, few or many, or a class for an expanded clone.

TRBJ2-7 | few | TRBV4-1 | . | TGCGCCAGCAGCCAAGAGGTAGGGCGCTCCTACGAGCAGTACTTC | CASSQEVGRSYEQYF
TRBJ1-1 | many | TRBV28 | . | TGTGCCAGCAGCTTAACAGGGTACATGAACACTGAAGCTTTCTTT | CASSLTGYMNTEAFF
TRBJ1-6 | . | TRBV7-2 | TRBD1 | TGTGCCAGCAGCTTGATGAGGCAGCTCGGCAGGGGGCAAAATTCACCCCTCCACTTT | CASSLMRQLGRGQNSPLHF
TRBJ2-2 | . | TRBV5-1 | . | TGCGCCAGCAGCCGGGACAACACGAACACCGGGGAGCTGTTTTTT | CASSRDNTNTGELFF
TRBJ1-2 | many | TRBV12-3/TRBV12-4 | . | TGTGCCAGCACCCTAGAAGGCAGGGGCCCCGCAGGCTATGGCTACACCTTC | CASTLEGRGPAGYGYTF
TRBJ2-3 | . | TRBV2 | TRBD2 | TGTGCCAGAACTAGACTAGCGGTTGCAGATACGCAGTATTTT | CARTRLAVADTQYF
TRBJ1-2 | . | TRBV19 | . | TGTGCCACCAAAACCCCCGGGACGGCCTATGGCTACACCTTC | CATKTPGTAYGYTF
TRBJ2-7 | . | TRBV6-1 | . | TGTGCCAGCAGTCTTGGTGCCCGCTCCTACGAGCAGTACTTC | CASSLGARSYEQYF
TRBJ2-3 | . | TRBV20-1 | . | TGCAGTGTCCGGCCCCGGGGGGATACGCAGTATTTT | CSVRPRGDTQYF
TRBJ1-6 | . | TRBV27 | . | TGTGCCAGCAGTCTCAGGGACGTGCGTTCACCCCTCCACTTT | CASSLRDVRSPLHF
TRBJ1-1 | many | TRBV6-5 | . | TGTGCCAGCAGTTATGACCCGAAAACTGAAGCTTTCTTT | CASSYDPKTEAFF
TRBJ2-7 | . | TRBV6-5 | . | TGTGCCAGCAGTTACAAGGACTCCTACGAGCAGTACTTC | CASSYKDSYEQYF
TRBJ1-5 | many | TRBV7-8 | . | TGTGCCAGCAGCTTAACTTCTGGACGGCCCCAGCATTTT | CASSLTSGRPQHF
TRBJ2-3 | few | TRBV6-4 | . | TGTGCCAGCAGTGAATTGGGGGCTAGCACAGATACGCAGTATTTT | CASSELGASTDTQYF
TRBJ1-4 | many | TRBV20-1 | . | TGCAGTGCCCGCGGGGGAGTGGATGAAAAACTGTTTTTT | CSARGGVDEKLFF
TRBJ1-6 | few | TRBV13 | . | TGTGCCAGCAGCTTCCGGGCCAATTCACCCCTCCACTTT | CASSFRANSPLHF
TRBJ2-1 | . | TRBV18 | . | TGTGCCAGCTCACCTGAGTACAATGAGCAGTTCTTC | CASSPEYNEQFF
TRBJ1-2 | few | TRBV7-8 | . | TGTGCCAGCAGCTTAGTACAGCCAAACGTCAACTATGGCTACACCTTC | CASSLVQPNVNYGYTF
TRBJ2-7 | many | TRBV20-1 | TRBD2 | TGCAGTGCTAGGGTCTTACTCTCGGGGGGGAGTTACGAGCAGTACTTC | CSARVLLSGGSYEQYF
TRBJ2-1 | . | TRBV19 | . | TGTGCCAGTAGTATGTCCCCTGGGGCCTACAATGAGCAGTTCTTC | CASSMSPGAYNEQFF
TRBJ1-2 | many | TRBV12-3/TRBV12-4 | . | TGTGCCAGCAGTTTAGTCAGGTCGGGCGATGGCTACACCTTC | CASSLVRSGDGYTF
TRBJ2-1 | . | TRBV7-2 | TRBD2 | TGTGCCAGCAGCCAAGCGAGTACTAGCGGGGGCTACAATGAGCAGTTCTTC | CASSQASTSGGYNEQFF
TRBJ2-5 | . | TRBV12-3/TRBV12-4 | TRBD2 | TGTGCCAGCAAACTGGGGACTAGCGGACTTAAGGAGACCCAGTACTTC | CASKLGTSGLKETQYF
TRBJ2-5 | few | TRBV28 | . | TGTGCCAGCAGCACAGCCCAAGAGACCCAGTACTTC | CASSTAQETQYF
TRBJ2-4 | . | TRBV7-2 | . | TGTGCCAGCAGCTTAGAACCAGGCTTAGCCAAAAACATTCAGTACTTC | CASSLEPGLAKNIQYF